Sequencing of this TCR beta chain was carried out in a study of shared clonotypes between healthy human individuals (dated by TCRdb to the early 2020s). Concerning the study at large: The cohort included a few men and a couple of women between 18 and 49 years of age. Leukapheresis yielded between about 0.85 and 10 billion PBMCs per donor. For each donor, CD4 naive and CD4 memory were each given three plates, CD8 naive was given two plates, and CD8 memory was given one plate. Blood TCR repertoires of about 5 healthy adults were deeply sequenced to estimate repertoire size and the extent of clonotype sharing between individuals. Different laboratories and diverse techniques were used to prepare libraries and sequence TCR repertoires, to increase sequencing depth and limit assay-specific biases. General findings and caveats noted by the study authors: Sampling was limited to blood, and TCR repertoires in tissue likely differ from TCR repertoires in blood. Rarefaction of sorted-subset datasets indicated incomplete sequencing despite the large sequencing depth. Pairwise subsampling led to the expectation that sequencing depth would affect the degree of clonotype sharing among donors. Because the study included a small number of donors, the genetic and exposure-history diversity represented was limited. Approximately 5% of naive CD4, roughly 3.6% of naive CD8, 2.3% of memory CD4, and 0.35% to 0.5% of memory CD8 clonotypes were shared across several donors. Naive subsets generally had larger estimated clonotype richness than memory subsets. Compared with non-shared clonotypes, the clonotypes found in all four sorted-subset donors had higher generation probabilities.

Using the deep immunoSEQ assay, TCR CDR3 regions were amplified from genomic DNA by multiplex PCR. Genomic DNA extracted from each cell subset was distributed evenly over all wells of several immunoSEQ 96-well plates, and each plate served as one replicate. For sorted subsets, each replicate PCR was loaded with roughly 190 ng genomic DNA, equivalent to some 31,000 T cell genomes. Purified libraries were measured with a Qubit 3.0 fluorometer, size-checked on a Bioanalyzer 2100, and measured again with the KAPA Library Quantification kit. Every immunoSEQ 96-well plate was sequenced on a separate single-read 150-cycle Illumina NextSeq 550 flow cell. The paper's data handling went like this. The immunoSEQ output contained only junctional sequences without quality scores, so filtering could not match that applied to full-length reads. Sequences were annotated with PyIR, a Python wrapper for IgBLAST v1.9, using IMGT germline references to assign V/J genes and CDR3. Reads were filtered out if the reads had weak V/J assignments (E-value above 1e-6), no CDR3, stop codons, out-of-frame junctions, or ambiguous translated residues. V3J clonotypes were defined by identical inferred V gene, J gene, and CDR3 amino acid sequence. Percentage overlap between repertoires was calculated by dividing the number of shared unique clonotypes by the size of the smaller repertoire. Three approaches were used to assess repertoire richness: RTK rarefaction, the Chao1 estimator, and Recon v2.1 estimates of unobserved clonotypes. OLGA was used to compute generation probabilities for all TCRbeta clonotypes that the gDNA method yielded from a handful of donors. TCRdb took over this immuneACCESS table, retaining in-frame rearrangements with V and J assigned. Such tables are incomplete; in checked studies, under half of the missing clones stem from an unresolved V gene, and the remainder is unexplained. V and J calls and clone size come straight from that table; D and trimming were deduced from the DNA. This sample gives some 2.3 million clones in total; over 90% of them show up just once. About 0.37% of the sample goes to the ten largest clones.

The donors were healthy, HIV-negative adults with no recently reported acute infections or vaccinations. Every donor was a Caucasian adult living in Nashville, Tennessee, USA. CD4+ T cells were enriched by magnetic negative selection, after which naive cells were positively selected on CD45RA and the negative fraction was taken as the memory subset. Blood was collected by leukapheresis, and PBMCs were isolated by Ficoll-Histopaque density gradient centrifugation and then cryopreserved in liquid nitrogen vapor phase. Analytical flow cytometry was used to check the purity and quantity of each magnetically sorted T cell population. Each sorted fraction had its genomic DNA isolated and then quantified by UV absorbance on a Nanodrop 2000c. With regard to this clone: Its antigen specificity is not known. No much larger clone exists at a distance of one base, and base qualities are not known.

The source is a man aged 18 to 35 in good health. Some clones in this sample may be carry-over from other donors' samples. What was sequenced was naive CD4+ T cells from PBMCs. According to the study, the label for this sample's cell subset or site signals: CD45RA+ positively selected.

The nucleotides are TGCGCCAGCAGCCAGCTAGCAGATCAGCCCCAGCATTTT. This is translated as CASSQLADQPQHF. The chain couples TRBV4-1 to TRBJ1-5; the D gene is unclear. V is pared back by 3 bases and J by 5 bases, with 8 bases lying between the germline termini. The germline V gene yields MGHRA for CDR1 and YSYEKL for CDR2. The CDR3 starts with the cysteine, ends with the phenylalanine, and has 13 residues. Only the CDR3 region is kept as DNA, spanning 39 bases read in frame from base 1.